Listed below are T cell receptor beta chains from one sample, sequenced in a study of cytomegalovirus exposure and HLA in healthy donors. The table came from immunoSEQ multiplex PCR; TCRdb's copy has only in-frame clones and leaves some out. The sample consists of 150,000 to 200,000 clones, 65% to 85% of them appearing once. Sequenced material: PBMCs. The origin of the receptors is a male donor in good health and CMV-seronegative. Each CDR3 is given with its conserved first and last residue. Each record gives: clone size, J gene, D gene, V gene, CDR3 DNA, CDR3 protein. A D gene is named only where the DNA matches it firmly. The size of a clone is reported for some rows only, either as once, few or many, or as a class for expanded clones.

clone_size: .; j_call: TRBJ2-7; d_call: TRBD1; v_call: TRBV4-1; cdr3_nt: TGCGCCAGCAGCTCGACAGGGGCCCCCTACGAGCAGTACTTC; cdr3_aa: CASSSTGAPYEQYF
clone_size: .; j_call: TRBJ2-7; d_call: TRBD2; v_call: TRBV28; cdr3_nt: TGTGCCAGCAGTTTAGAGAAGGGACTAGCGGGCATTAGCTCCTACGAGCAGTACTTC; cdr3_aa: CASSLEKGLAGISSYEQYF
clone_size: .; j_call: TRBJ2-7; d_call: TRBD2; v_call: TRBV27; cdr3_nt: TGTGCCAGCAGTACCTCCTATGGCGGGAGCTCCTACGAGCAGTACTTC; cdr3_aa: CASSTSYGGSSYEQYF
clone_size: .; j_call: TRBJ2-1; d_call: TRBD2; v_call: TRBV5-5; cdr3_nt: TGTGCCAGCAGCTTGGAAGTCGGGGGACTACGATATGAGCAGTTCTTC; cdr3_aa: CASSLEVGGLRYEQFF
clone_size: .; j_call: TRBJ2-3; d_call: .; v_call: TRBV6-6; cdr3_nt: TGTGCCAGCAGAACGACTGTCTCAGATACGCAGTATTTT; cdr3_aa: CASRTTVSDTQYF
clone_size: few; j_call: TRBJ2-2; d_call: TRBD1; v_call: TRBV5-4; cdr3_nt: TGTGCCAGCAGCCCTCTTACCGGGACAGGGCCCGGGGAGCTGTTTTTT; cdr3_aa: CASSPLTGTGPGELFF
clone_size: .; j_call: TRBJ2-7; d_call: .; v_call: TRBV29-1; cdr3_nt: TGCAGCGTTGCTGCGTGGGGCGCTTCCTACGAGCAGTACTTC; cdr3_aa: CSVAAWGASYEQYF
clone_size: .; j_call: TRBJ2-7; d_call: .; v_call: TRBV6-5; cdr3_nt: TGTGCCAGCAGTTACGACGGGAGTTACGAGCAGTACTTC; cdr3_aa: CASSYDGSYEQYF
clone_size: .; j_call: TRBJ2-7; d_call: .; v_call: TRBV6-5; cdr3_nt: TGTGCCAGCAGTTACGCGGTTAGACCCTACGAGCAGTACTTC; cdr3_aa: CASSYAVRPYEQYF
clone_size: .; j_call: TRBJ2-7; d_call: .; v_call: TRBV6-1; cdr3_nt: TGTGCCAGCAGCGTAGACAGCGCGGTCCACGAGCAGTACTTC; cdr3_aa: CASSVDSAVHEQYF
clone_size: once; j_call: TRBJ2-2; d_call: .; v_call: TRBV30; cdr3_nt: TGTGCCTGGAGCAGGGGCGTCAACACCGGGGAGCTGTTTTTT; cdr3_aa: CAWSRGVNTGELFF
clone_size: once; j_call: TRBJ2-1; d_call: TRBD2; v_call: TRBV15; cdr3_nt: TGTGCCACCAGCAGAGGACTAGCGAGCTCCTACAATGAGCAGTTCTTC; cdr3_aa: CATSRGLASSYNEQFF
clone_size: .; j_call: TRBJ1-1; d_call: .; v_call: TRBV30; cdr3_nt: TGTGCCTGGAGCCCTCAGGGAACTGAAGCTTTCTTT; cdr3_aa: CAWSPQGTEAFF
clone_size: .; j_call: TRBJ2-1; d_call: .; v_call: TRBV9; cdr3_nt: TGTGCCAGCAGCGTAGAACCCTATAAACCGCAGTTCTTC; cdr3_aa: CASSVEPYKPQFF
clone_size: .; j_call: TRBJ1-2; d_call: TRBD1; v_call: TRBV7-9; cdr3_nt: TGTGCCAGCCCCGGGACAGGGGATGGCTACACCTTC; cdr3_aa: CASPGTGDGYTF
clone_size: .; j_call: TRBJ1-2; d_call: .; v_call: TRBV6-1; cdr3_nt: TGTGCCAGCATGGCGGTATCGTATGGCTACCCCTTC; cdr3_aa: CASMAVSYGYPF
clone_size: .; j_call: TRBJ2-3; d_call: .; v_call: TRBV15; cdr3_nt: TGTGCCACCAGCAGAGATAGACGGGAGTATGCAGATACGCAGTATTTT; cdr3_aa: CATSRDRREYADTQYF
clone_size: once; j_call: TRBJ2-4; d_call: TRBD1; v_call: TRBV9; cdr3_nt: TGTGCCAGCAGCGTCACAGGGGAAAACATTCAGTACTTC; cdr3_aa: CASSVTGENIQYF
clone_size: .; j_call: TRBJ1-1; d_call: TRBD1; v_call: TRBV5-1; cdr3_nt: TGCGCCAGCAGCTTGGACAGGGGATTGAACACTGAAGCTTTCTTT; cdr3_aa: CASSLDRGLNTEAFF
clone_size: .; j_call: TRBJ2-5; d_call: TRBD1; v_call: TRBV4-1; cdr3_nt: TGCGCCAGCAGCCAAAACTCCGGGACAGGGGCGGAGACCCAGTACTTC; cdr3_aa: CASSQNSGTGAETQYF
clone_size: .; j_call: TRBJ2-1; d_call: .; v_call: TRBV6-6; cdr3_nt: .; cdr3_aa: CASSSSLAGGYNEQFF
clone_size: once; j_call: TRBJ2-2; d_call: .; v_call: TRBV7-2; cdr3_nt: TGTGCCAGCAGCCTGGGGCTAGTTACCGGGGAGCTGTTTTTT; cdr3_aa: CASSLGLVTGELFF